This T cell receptor (beta chain) was identified during a study of blood T cell repertoires in COVID-19. Assay used: immunoSEQ multiplex PCR; TCRdb lists only in-frame clones, some missing. The sample holds approximately 470,000 clones, around 85% seen once. CDR3 size: 16 residues. Trimming at V came to 5 bases and at J to 6 bases, leaving 13 bases not matched to a gene. CDR1 is LNHDA and CDR2 is SQIVND in the germline V gene (reference sequence). This TCR derives from a human donor in a cohort sampled during active COVID-19. The sample comprised peripheral blood. The chain employs TRBV19 and TRBJ1-1; 9 bases align to TRBD1. CDR3 region: CASSAHPGTGFAEAFF. The CDR3 nucleotides are TGTGCCAGTAGTGCCCACCCCGGGACAGGGTTCGCTGAAGCTTTCTTT.